A selection of T cell receptor beta chains follows, all from one sample in a study of shared T cell receptors in the human thymus. Data came from immunoSEQ multiplex PCR; TCRdb stores just in-frame clones and leaves some out. The sample has approximately 400,000 clones, around 93% seen once. Sequencing was carried out using thymocytes. The receptors shown here come from a human donor. Both conserved end residues are part of each CDR3. Where a row states a size, it is once, few, many or the class of an expanded clone; other rows omit it.

V	J	length	size	CDR3
TRBV7-3	TRBJ2-1	13	.	CASSLLRNNEQFF
TRBV7-3	TRBJ2-3	17	.	CASSLRSEREIADTQYF
TRBV13	TRBJ2-3	13	.	CASSLLTGYTQYF
TRBV5-1	TRBJ2-1	15	.	CASSFRLAGVNEQFF
TRBV10-2	TRBJ1-2	17	.	CASSDFGTGGSSYGYTF
TRBV18	TRBJ1-4	18	.	CASSPRGSASLTNEKLFF
TRBV27	TRBJ1-2	11	.	CASRGRGGYTF
TRBV7-8	TRBJ2-3	16	.	CASSPQSAPRADTQYF
TRBV5-1	TRBJ2-5	14	.	CASSLGLAGETQYF
TRBV10-3	TRBJ2-7	12	.	CATTGPHYEQYF
TRBV4-1	TRBJ1-5	17	.	CASSRDLPLNSNQPQHF
TRBV6-5	TRBJ2-7	15	.	CASTFSGAPSYEQYF
TRBV5-6	TRBJ1-4	18	.	CASSLYSCRSATNEKLFF
TRBV13	TRBJ1-4	14	few	CASSLHGGREKLFF
TRBV28	TRBJ1-1	16	.	CASSPGTGAGNTEAFF
TRBV5-1	TRBJ1-1	13	.	CASSWGAGTEAFF